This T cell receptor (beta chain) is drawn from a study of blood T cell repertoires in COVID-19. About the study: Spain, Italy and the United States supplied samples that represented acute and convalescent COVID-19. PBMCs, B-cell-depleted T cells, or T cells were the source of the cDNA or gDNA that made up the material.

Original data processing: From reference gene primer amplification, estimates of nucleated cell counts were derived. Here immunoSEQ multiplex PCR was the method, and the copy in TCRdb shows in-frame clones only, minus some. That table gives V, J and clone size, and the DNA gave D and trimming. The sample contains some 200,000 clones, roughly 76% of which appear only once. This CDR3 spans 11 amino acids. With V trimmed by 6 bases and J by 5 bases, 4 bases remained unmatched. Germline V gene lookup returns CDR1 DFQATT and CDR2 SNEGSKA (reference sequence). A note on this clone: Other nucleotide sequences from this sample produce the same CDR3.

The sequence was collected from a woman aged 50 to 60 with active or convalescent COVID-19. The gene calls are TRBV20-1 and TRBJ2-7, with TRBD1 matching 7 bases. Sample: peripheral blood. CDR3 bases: TGCAGTGCAGAACAGGGGAACGAGCAGTACTTC. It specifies CSAEQGNEQYF.